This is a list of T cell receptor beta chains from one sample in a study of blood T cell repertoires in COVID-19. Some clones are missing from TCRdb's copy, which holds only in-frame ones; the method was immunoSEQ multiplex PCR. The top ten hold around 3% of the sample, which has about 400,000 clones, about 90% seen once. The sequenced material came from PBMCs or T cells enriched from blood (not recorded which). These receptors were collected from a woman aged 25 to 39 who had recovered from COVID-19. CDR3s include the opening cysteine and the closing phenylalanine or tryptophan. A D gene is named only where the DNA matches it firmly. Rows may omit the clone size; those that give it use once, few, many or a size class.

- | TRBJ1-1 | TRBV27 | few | CASSLGDFQLGAFF | TGTGCCAGCAGTTTGGGCGATTTCCAATTGGGAGCTTTCTTT
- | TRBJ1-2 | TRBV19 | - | CASSSSGQSYGYTF | TGTGCCAGTAGTAGCTCCGGACAGTCCTATGGCTACACCTTC
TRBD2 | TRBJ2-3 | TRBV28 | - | CASSSPSSGWMDTQYF | TGTGCCAGCAGTTCCCCCTCTAGCGGTTGGATGGATACGCAGTATTTT
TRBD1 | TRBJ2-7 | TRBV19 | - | CASSILGAGGIDEQYF | TGTGCCAGTAGTATATTAGGGGCAGGGGGTATCGACGAGCAGTACTTC
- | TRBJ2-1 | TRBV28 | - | CASNGFDEQFF | TGTGCCAGCAACGGGTTTGATGAGCAGTTCTTC
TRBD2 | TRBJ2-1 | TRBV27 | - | CASSPASGAYNEQFF | TGTGCCAGCAGTCCCGCCAGCGGGGCCTACAATGAGCAGTTCTTC
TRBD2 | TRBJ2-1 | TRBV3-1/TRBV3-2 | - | CASSQRASGDNEQFF | TGTGCCAGCAGCCAAAGGGCTAGCGGGGACAATGAGCAGTTCTTC
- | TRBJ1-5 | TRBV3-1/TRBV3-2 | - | CASSQDINQPQHF | TGTGCCAGCAGCCAAGATATAAATCAGCCCCAGCATTTT
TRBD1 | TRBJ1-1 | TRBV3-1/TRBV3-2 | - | CASSPFRGQGNTEAFF | TGTGCCAGCAGCCCATTCAGGGGGCAGGGGAACACTGAAGCTTTCTTT
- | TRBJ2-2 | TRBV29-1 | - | CSGGQTNTGELFF | TGCAGCGGGGGACAAACGAACACCGGGGAGCTGTTTTTT
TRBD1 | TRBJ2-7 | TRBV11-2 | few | CASSSDRAHEQYF | TGTGCCAGCAGTTCAGACAGGGCCCACGAGCAGTACTTC
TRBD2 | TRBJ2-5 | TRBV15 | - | CATSRDGTSGVETQYF | TGTGCCACCAGCAGGGATGGGACTAGCGGGGTGGAGACCCAGTACTTC
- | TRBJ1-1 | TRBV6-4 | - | CASSREENTEAFF | TGTGCCAGCAGTCGGGAAGAGAACACTGAAGCTTTCTTT
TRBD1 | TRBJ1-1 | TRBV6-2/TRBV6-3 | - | CASSYLAGGPEAFF | TGTGCCAGCAGTTACCTTGCAGGGGGCCCTGAAGCTTTCTTT
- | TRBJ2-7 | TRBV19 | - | CASRPQGSRHYEQYF | TGTGCCAGTAGACCTCAGGGTTCCCGTCACTACGAGCAGTACTTC
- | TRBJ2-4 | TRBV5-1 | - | CASRQEENIQYF | TGCGCCAGCCGACAGGAGGAAAACATTCAGTACTTC
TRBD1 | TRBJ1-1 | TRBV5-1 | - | CASSRQGVYTEAFF | TGCGCCAGCAGCCGACAGGGGGTCTACACTGAAGCTTTCTTT
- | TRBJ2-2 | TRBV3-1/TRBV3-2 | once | CASGVPPNTGELFF | TGTGCCAGTGGAGTTCCTCCGAACACCGGGGAGCTGTTTTTT
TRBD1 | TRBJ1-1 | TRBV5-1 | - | CASSVPGTGVNTEAFF | TGCGCCAGCAGCGTACCCGGGACAGGGGTAAACACTGAAGCTTTCTTT
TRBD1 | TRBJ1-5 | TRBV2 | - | CASSPRTGAGNQPQHF | TGTGCCAGCAGCCCCCGGACAGGGGCCGGGAATCAGCCCCAGCATTTT
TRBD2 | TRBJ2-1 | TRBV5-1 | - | CASSLGSSGSIYEQFF | TGCGCCAGCAGCTTGGGTTCTAGCGGGAGTATTTATGAGCAGTTCTTC
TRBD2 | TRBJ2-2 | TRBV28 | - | CASSSLPGGGTTGELFF | TGTGCCAGCAGTTCCCTACCCGGGGGGGGTACCACCGGGGAGCTGTTTTTT
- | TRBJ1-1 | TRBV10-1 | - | CASLRTEYF | TGCGCCAGCCTTAGAACAGAGTACTTT
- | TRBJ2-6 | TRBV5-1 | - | CASSLAPGGEGTPGANVLTF | TGCGCCAGCAGCTTGGCTCCGGGCGGTGAGGGGACACCTGGGGCCAACGTCCTGACTTTC
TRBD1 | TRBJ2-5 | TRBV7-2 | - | CASSSSGGGGETQYF | TGTGCCAGCAGCTCCTCAGGGGGCGGTGGAGAGACCCAGTACTTC
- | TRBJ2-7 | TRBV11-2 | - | CASSLVWRDPDEQYF | TGTGCCAGCAGCTTAGTTTGGCGGGACCCGGACGAGCAGTACTTC
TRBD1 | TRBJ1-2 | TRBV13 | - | CASSSTGGGYTF | TGTGCCAGCAGCTCCACAGGGGGCGGCTACACCTTC
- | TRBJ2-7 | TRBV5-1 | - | CASSPAGNGYEQYF | TGCGCCAGCAGCCCGGCGGGGAATGGCTACGAGCAGTACTTC